A single count supports the clone carrying this T cell receptor beta chain. This sample was included in a study of blood T cell repertoires in COVID-19. Study in general: PBMCs, B-cell-depleted T cells, or T cells provided the cDNA or gDNA that made up the material.

CDR1 and CDR2 from the germline V gene are LNHDA and SQIVND (reference sequence). This CDR3 comprises 13 residues. Trimming left V 0 bases short and J 10 bases short, with 13 bases between. Measured with immunoSEQ multiplex PCR; TCRdb has only the in-frame clones, and not every one. This sample has about 140,000 clones, with roughly 80% found just once. The sequence came from a human donor in a cohort sampled during active COVID-19. Material for sequencing was peripheral blood. The chain has TRBV19 and TRBJ2-7; TRBD1 is a possible D gene (6 bases). The CDR3 region has the DNA TGTGCCAGTAGTATAGATCGAGGGGGAAATCAGTACTTC. Amino acid sequence: CASSIDRGGNQYF.